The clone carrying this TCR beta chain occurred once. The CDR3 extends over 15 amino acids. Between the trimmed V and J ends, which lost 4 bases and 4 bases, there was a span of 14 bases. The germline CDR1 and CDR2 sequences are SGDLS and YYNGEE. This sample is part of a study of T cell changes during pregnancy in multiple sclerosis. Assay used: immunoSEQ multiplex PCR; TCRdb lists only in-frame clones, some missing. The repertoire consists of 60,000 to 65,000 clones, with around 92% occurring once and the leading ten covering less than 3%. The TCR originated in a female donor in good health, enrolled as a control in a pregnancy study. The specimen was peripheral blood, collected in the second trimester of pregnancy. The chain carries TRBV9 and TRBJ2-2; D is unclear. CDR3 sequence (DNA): TGTGCCAGCAGCTTCCCCCCCTCCCGCACCGGGGAGCTGTTTTTT. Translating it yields CASSFPPSRTGELFF.